This T cell receptor (beta chain) was documented in a study of siplizumab effects on memory and regulatory T cells. Sequencing was performed with immunoSEQ multiplex PCR; in TCRdb, only in-frame clones are kept and a portion is missing. The table shows about 68,000 clones, with 90% to 95% occurring only once. In germline, CDR1 is SGHNT, CDR2 YYREEE (reference sequence). Trimming took 1 base from V and 9 from J, leaving 8 bases between them. The CDR3 spans 12 residues. The chain has TRBV5-4 and TRBJ2-1; the D is unclear. Material for sequencing was CD8+ T cells sorted from blood. The source of this sequence is a human donor in good health. The DNA of the CDR3 is TGTGCCAGCAGCTTGTGGGTTGGTGAGCAGTTCTTC. It yields the protein CASSLWVGEQFF.